This T cell receptor (beta chain) was captured in a study of OX40 agonist ivuxolimab in advanced cancers. Overall study: Patients received ivuxolimab, an agonistic anti-OX40 (CD134) antibody.

Patients had blood sampled at baseline and again on cycle 4 day 1 and cycle 7 day 1. With regard to this clone: Its target is not known.

From germline, CDR1 is SGHNT and CDR2 YYREEE (reference sequence). The CDR3 loop spans 15 amino acids. V lost 2 bases to trimming and J lost 0 bases; unmatched junction nucleotides: 4. Study-level findings and limits: Some nonresponders additionally presented with little normalized T-cell clonal expansion.

Here immunoSEQ multiplex PCR was the method, and the copy in TCRdb shows in-frame clones only, minus some. The sample consists of around 70,000 clones, 75% to 90% of them appearing once. V usage is TRBV5-4 and J usage is TRBJ2-7, with 8 nucleotides matching TRBD1. The specimen was CD4+ or CD8+ T cells sorted from blood, collected in a trial of the OX40 agonist ivuxolimab. The clonotype comes from an adult with an advanced solid tumor such as melanoma, head and neck, liver or kidney cancer. As DNA, the CDR3 is TGTGCCAGCAGCTTCGGAGACAGGGGCTCCTACGAGCAGTACTTC. It translates to CASSFGDRGSYEQYF.